A single sample is the source of the 8 T cell receptor beta chains below, sequenced in a study of T-cell reconstitution after alpha-beta-depleted transplantation in children. Unique molecular identifiers were incorporated during preparation of the TCRbeta library. TCRdb re-called the PCR reads with MiXCR, one entry per CDR3 protein. Altogether about 830,000 distinct CDR3 sequences are present, 16% being singletons, with the ten largest covering under 6%. The starting material was PBMCs, mostly from graft donor cells, obtained 360 days after TCRalphabeta/CD19-depleted stem cell transplant. The receptors shown here come from a male patient between 10 and 17 years old who had a stem cell transplant for acute lymphoblastic leukemia, so the T cells may come from the graft donor.

This clonotype appeared a few times. The J gene is TRBJ2-3, the V gene TRBV10-2; no definite D call. The ends were cut back, 10 bases at V and 8 bases at J, with 13 bases in the middle. CDR3 length: 11 residues. Germline values: CDR1 WSHSY, CDR2 SAAADI. CDR3 region: CATLGLGTQYF. CDR3 nucleotides: TGCGCCACCCTCGGTTTGGGTACGCAGTATTTT.

This clonotype was counted a few times. J is TRBJ2-7 and V is TRBV5-1; no definite D call. The ends were cut back, 1 base at V and 0 bases at J, with 11 bases in the middle. The CDR3 loop spans 15 amino acids. CDR1 is SGHRS and CDR2 is YFSETQ in the germline V gene. CDR3 bases: TGCGCCAGCAGCTTGTCTGGCGCTCCCTCCTACGAGCAGTACTTC. It translates to CASSLSGAPSYEQYF.

This rearrangement joins TRBV6-1 to TRBJ2-7; perhaps TRBD1 as D (8 bases). The CDR3 totals 14 residues. Germline loops: CDR1 MNHNS, CDR2 SASEGT. The germline V and J ends were trimmed by 6 bases and 3 bases, with 15 bases remaining between them. The CDR3 sequence: CASREQGGVYEQYF. In nucleotides, the CDR3 is TGTGCCAGCAGGGAACAGGGGGGGGTCTACGAGCAGTACTTC.

This clonotype turned up a few times. J is TRBJ1-2 and V is TRBV29-1; D perhaps matches TRBD1 (6 bases). In germline, CDR1 is SQVTM, CDR2 ANQGSEA. CDR3 size: 14 residues. V dropped 7 bases and J dropped 1 base, with 16 bases sitting between them. As DNA, the CDR3 is TGCAGCGATAAACAGGGCAACCTTAACTATGGCTACACCTTC. Protein sequence: CSDKQGNLNYGYTF. Together with reference TRBV29-1 and TRBJ1-2, the CDR3 gives the full variable domain: SAVISQKPSRDICQRGTSLTIQCQVDSQVTMMFWYRQQPGQSLTLIATANQGSEATYESGFVIDKFPISRPNLTFSTLTVSNMSPEDSSIYLCSDKQGNLNYGYTFGSGTRLTVV.

In this sample, this clonotype turned up a few times. V gene TRBV15 combines with J gene TRBJ2-7, with D perhaps being TRBD1 or TRBD2 (5 bases each). This CDR3 contains 14 residues. Trimming pared 4 bases from V and 4 bases from J, leaving 14 bases between. Germline V gene data show CDR1 as LNHNV and CDR2 as YYDKDF (reference sequence). As DNA, the CDR3 is TGTGCCACCAGCATCCGGGACGAGCCTTACGAGCAGTACTTC. This encodes CATSIRDEPYEQYF.

The gene calls are TRBV13 and TRBJ2-5; D is perhaps TRBD2 (6 bases). V was clipped by 4 bases and J by 5 bases, with 11 bases between them. The germline V gene has CDR1 PRHDT and CDR2 FYEKMQ (reference sequence). The CDR3 has 13 amino acids. CDR3 DNA: TGTGCCAGCAGCTCCCACGGAGGGGAGACCCAGTACTTC. Translating it yields CASSSHGGETQYF.

This clonotype was recorded many times. This sequence joins TRBV21-1 and TRBJ1-1; TRBD1 was called by the table and not checked on the DNA. TRBV21-1 is noted as a pseudogene. The CDR3 has 16 residues. The CDR3 nucleotides read TGTGCCAGCGTCTCCCAGCCCAGGACAGGGATTACTGAAGCTTTCTTT. Translated, it gives CASVSQPRTGITEAFF.

The V gene is TRBV11-2, the J gene TRBJ1-1; tentative D call: TRBD1 (5 bases). Germline CDR1 reads SGHAT; CDR2 reads FQNNGV. This CDR3 contains 15 residues. The germline V and J ends were trimmed by 3 bases and 9 bases, with 20 bases remaining between them. As DNA, the CDR3 is TGTGCCAGCAGCTTTGCCGGGGCTCAATCCTCTAAAGCTTTCTTT. It translates to CASSFAGAQSSKAFF.